These 21 T cell receptor beta chains share one sample of origin, sequenced in a study of blood T cell repertoires in COVID-19. Sequencing was performed with immunoSEQ multiplex PCR; in TCRdb, only in-frame clones are kept and a portion is missing. The sample shows tens of thousands of clones, under 95% of them seen only once. Sequencing input: peripheral blood. The receptors derive from a woman between 50 and 59 years old in a cohort sampled during active COVID-19.

The gene calls are TRBV5-4 and TRBJ2-5, with 8 bases fitting TRBD2. The germline V gene encodes CDR1 SGHNT and CDR2 YYREEE (reference sequence). This CDR3 is 14 amino acids long. V lost 4 bases, J lost 3 bases, and 5 bases stayed unmatched. The CDR3 reads CASSAGTREETQYF. The CDR3 coding sequence is TGTGCCAGCAGCGCCGGGACTAGAGAAGAGACCCAGTACTTC.

V usage is TRBV5-1 and J usage is TRBJ2-3, with D uncertain. Trimming removed 1 base from V and 0 bases from J, with 9 bases in between. There are 15 residues in the CDR3. CDR1 and CDR2 (germline): SGHRS, YFSETQ. The CDR3 nucleotides read TGCGCCAGCAGCTTGACTGCCTCTAGCACAGATACGCAGTATTTT. Its translation is CASSLTASSTDTQYF. Based on the CDR3 plus reference TRBV5-1 and TRBJ2-3, the full variable domain is KAGVTQTPRYLIKTRGQQVTLSCSPISGHRSVSWYQQTPGQGLQFLFEYFSETQRNKGNFPGRFSGRQFSNSRSEMNVSTLELGDSALYLCASSLTASSTDTQYFGPGTRLTVL.

Comments on this clone: Its ends do not fully match the called genes, so a read error is possible. The chain joins TRBV7-7 to TRBJ1-4; D is undetermined. Germline V CDR1 and CDR2: SSHAT, FNYEAQ (reference sequence). CDR3 length: 13 amino acids. CDR3 amino acids: CASSATEGEKLFF. The CDR3 DNA is TGTGCTAGCAGCGCTACAGAGGGAGAAAAACTGTTTTTT.

J is TRBJ1-2 and V is TRBV2; D might be TRBD1 (6 bases). The germline CDR1 and CDR2 sequences are SNHLY and FYNNEI. CDR3 length: 16 residues. V was pared by 0 bases and J by 8 bases, with 19 bases between. CDR3 DNA: TGTGCCAGCAGTGAAGCGGTGAGGGCAGGGGCATTAGGCTACACCTTC. Translating gives CASSEAVRAGALGYTF.

The chain uses TRBV2 and TRBJ2-2; unclear D gene. The CDR3 contains 14 residues. The germline CDR1 and CDR2 sequences are SNHLY and FYNNEI. The V and J ends lost 4 bases and 6 bases respectively, with 12 bases between them. The CDR3 DNA reads TGTGCCAGCAGTGCTTTGGGCACCGCCGGGGAGCTGTTTTTT. Translation gives CASSALGTAGELFF.

The gene calls are TRBV14 and TRBJ2-5; 8 nucleotides line up with TRBD1. The ends lost 1 base at V and 6 bases at J; junction bases unmatched: 4. This CDR3 is 14 amino acids long. Germline assignment: CDR1 SGHDN and CDR2 FVKESK. The CDR3 DNA is TGTGCCAGCAGCCAAGGACAGGGGAGGAAGACCCAGTACTTC. This translates into CASSQGQGRKTQYF.

This sequence joins TRBV7-3 and TRBJ2-3; TRBD2 is a possible D gene (5 bases). CDR1 is SGHTA and CDR2 is FQGTGA in the germline V gene. The CDR3 sequence is 15 residues long. V was cut by 0 bases and J by 1 base, with 8 bases left in between. CDR3 bases: TGTGCCAGCAGCTTAACTGGAGCGGGCACAGATACGCAGTATTTT. Protein sequence: CASSLTGAGTDTQYF.

This clone has just one count. The chain combines TRBV30 with TRBJ1-2; possibly TRBD1 for D (5 bases). The CDR3 is made up of 14 amino acids. The V end lost 5 bases, the J end lost 2 bases, and 15 bases lay between the germline ends. Per the germline V gene, CDR1 is GTSNPN and CDR2 is SVGIG (reference sequence). CDR3 loop: CAWGMGQLNYGYTF. Here the CDR3 DNA reads TGTGCCTGGGGTATGGGGCAGCTGAACTATGGCTACACCTTC.

The chain carries TRBV3-1 (or the pseudogene TRBV3-2) and TRBJ2-1; D gene unclear. Germline lookup yields CDR1 LGHDT and CDR2 YNNKEL (reference sequence). This CDR3 contains 11 residues. The V gene lost 8 bases and the J gene lost 11 bases, with 13 bases spanning the gap. The CDR3 DNA is TGTGCCAGCGCCCGGTATAGCCAGCAGTTCTTC. It yields the protein CASARYSQQFF.

This clone was detected only once. This sequence joins TRBV6-5 and TRBJ2-7; 10 nucleotides match TRBD1. J lost 7 bases, V lost 5 bases, and 8 bases had no gene match. From germline, CDR1 is MNHEY and CDR2 SVGAGI. The CDR3 covers 14 residues. CDR3 sequence reads: CASSTRQGAREQYF. The CDR3 DNA is TGTGCCAGCAGTACTCGACAGGGGGCGAGAGAGCAGTACTTC.

The chain couples TRBV11-3 to TRBJ1-2; 10 bases are a match to TRBD1. Germline V gene sequence: CDR1 SGHNT, CDR2 YENEEA. The length of the CDR3 is 16 residues. Germline trimming cut 5 bases from V and 4 bases from J; bases unmatched to any gene: 10. The CDR3 loop is CASSASAGQGTYGYTF. CDR3 sequence (DNA): TGTGCCAGCAGCGCATCGGCGGGACAGGGGACCTATGGCTACACCTTC.

V is TRBV11-1 and J is TRBJ1-4; tentatively, D is TRBD1 (5 bases). Trimming removed 8 bases from V and 10 bases from J, with 20 bases in between. The germline CDR1 and CDR2 sequences are SGHAT and FQDESV (reference sequence). The CDR3 consists of 14 residues. DNA of the CDR3: TGTGCCAGCCGAACGAGCGAAAGGGGCGGAAAACTGTTTTTT. Amino acids: CASRTSERGGKLFF.

V and J are TRBV7-2 and TRBJ2-3; D is unresolved. Germline lookup yields CDR1 SGHTA and CDR2 FQGNSA. V gave up 2 bases and J gave up 6 bases, with 9 bases separating them. There are 13 residues in the CDR3. The CDR3 bases are TGTGCCAGCAGCTTATCCTCGCGGGATACGCAGTATTTT. Amino acid sequence: CASSLSSRDTQYF.

The rearrangement links TRBV10-3 to TRBJ1-2, with TRBD1 matching 11 bases. Germline CDR1 reads ENHRY; CDR2 reads SYGVKD. Losses at the gene ends were 7 bases for V and 4 bases for J; bases not matched to a gene: 11. The CDR3 covers 16 residues. This chain's CDR3 is CAITLGTGGSGYGYTF. The CDR3 DNA is TGTGCCATCACACTCGGGACAGGGGGTAGTGGCTATGGCTACACCTTC.

This clone was seen only once. The rearrangement links TRBV29-1 to TRBJ1-2; D gene uncertain. The CDR3 is 13 amino acids. Germline lookup yields CDR1 SQVTM and CDR2 ANQGSEA. V lost 5 bases and J lost 8, with 18 bases in between. CDR3 residues: CSVTFLDSHGYTF. CDR3 nucleotide sequence: TGCAGCGTTACATTCCTGGACTCGCACGGCTACACCTTC.

V and J are TRBV24-1 and TRBJ2-1; tentatively, D is TRBD1 (6 bases). Trimming removed 0 bases at V and 4 bases at J, with 6 bases between. The CDR3 runs 14 residues. CDR1 and CDR2 from the germline V gene are KGHDR and SFDVKD. The CDR3 DNA reads TGTGCCACCAGTGATTTGGGGACATACAATGAGCAGTTCTTC. Translated: CATSDLGTYNEQFF.

The chain combines TRBV27 with TRBJ1-4; D might be TRBD1 (6 bases). This CDR3 has 13 amino acids. Per germline, CDR1 MNHEY and CDR2 SMNVEV (reference sequence). V lost 5 bases and J lost 7, with 11 bases in between. The CDR3 DNA is TGTGCCAGCAGTCCTTACAGGGCTGAAAAACTGTTTTTT. It yields the protein CASSPYRAEKLFF.

V usage is TRBV5-1 and J usage is TRBJ1-1, with 8 bases lining up with TRBD1. This CDR3 spans 15 amino acids. Per germline, CDR1 SGHRS and CDR2 YFSETQ. Unmatched junction bases numbered 9, after V lost 4 bases and J lost 4 bases. The CDR3 nucleotides are TGCGCCAGCAGCATCGCAGGGGGCGCCGGCACTGAAGCTTTCTTT. This sequence encodes CASSIAGGAGTEAFF.

The J gene is TRBJ1-6, the V gene TRBV7-9; 9 nucleotides match TRBD1. There are 15 residues in the CDR3. Germline CDR1 SEHNR, CDR2 FQNEAQ (reference sequence). The ends lost 1 base at V and 9 bases at J; junction bases unmatched: 4. CDR3 residues: CASSLETGGISPLHF. DNA of the CDR3: TGTGCCAGCAGCTTAGAGACAGGGGGAATTTCACCCCTCCACTTT.

This chain uses TRBV5-1 with TRBJ2-1; 8 bases line up with TRBD2. With 0 bases clipped from V and 7 bases from J, the junction kept 6 bases outside the gene matches. The CDR3 totals 15 residues. Germline V gives CDR1 SGHRS, CDR2 YFSETQ. CDR3 region: CASSLETGGRNEQFF. The CDR3 nucleotides are TGCGCCAGCAGCTTGGAAACGGGAGGGAGGAATGAGCAGTTCTTC.

V usage is TRBV14 and J usage is TRBJ1-6, with 7 bases that match TRBD1. Per the germline V gene, CDR1 is SGHDN and CDR2 is FVKESK. The CDR3 loop spans 18 amino acids. V shed 3 bases and J 0 bases; nucleotides not matched to a gene: 8. The CDR3 region has the DNA TGTGCCAGCAGCCATCGTAGGGCAGGGGGCTCCTATAATTCACCCCTCCACTTT. Translating gives CASSHRRAGGSYNSPLHF.